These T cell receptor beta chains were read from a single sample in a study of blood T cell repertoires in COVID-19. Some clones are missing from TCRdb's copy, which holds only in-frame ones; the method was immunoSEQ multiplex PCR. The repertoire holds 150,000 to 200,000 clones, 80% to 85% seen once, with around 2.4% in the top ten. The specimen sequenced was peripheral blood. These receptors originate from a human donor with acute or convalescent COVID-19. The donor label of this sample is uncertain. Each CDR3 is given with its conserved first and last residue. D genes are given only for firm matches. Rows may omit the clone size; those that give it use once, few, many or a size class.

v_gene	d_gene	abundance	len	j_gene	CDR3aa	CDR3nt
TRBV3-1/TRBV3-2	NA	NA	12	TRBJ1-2	CASSGDGGGYTF	TGTGCCAGCAGCGGGGACGGGGGTGGCTACACCTTC
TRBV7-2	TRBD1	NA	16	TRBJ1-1	CASSQGPGGLGTEAFF	TGTGCCAGCAGCCAGGGGCCAGGGGGTCTCGGAACTGAAGCTTTCTTT
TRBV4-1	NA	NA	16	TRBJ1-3	CASSVPRPGSGNTIYF	TGCGCCAGCAGCGTTCCGAGGCCCGGTTCTGGAAACACCATATATTTT
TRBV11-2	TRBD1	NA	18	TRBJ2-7	CASPRPGQGARPPYEQYF	TGTGCCAGCCCCAGGCCGGGACAGGGGGCCCGACCCCCCTACGAGCAGTACTTC
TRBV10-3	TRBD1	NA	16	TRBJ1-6	CAISVQGAAYNSPLHF	TGTGCCATCTCGGTACAGGGGGCGGCCTATAATTCACCCCTCCACTTT
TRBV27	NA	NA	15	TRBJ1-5	CASSFADSSNQPQHF	TGTGCCAGCAGTTTCGCCGACAGTAGCAATCAGCCCCAGCATTTT
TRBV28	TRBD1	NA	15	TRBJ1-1	CASSSTGTGQTEAFF	TGTGCCAGCAGTTCCACCGGGACAGGGCAAACTGAAGCTTTCTTT
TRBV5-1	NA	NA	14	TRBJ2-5	CASSIQGVQETQYF	TGCGCCAGCAGCATACAGGGTGTCCAAGAGACCCAGTACTTC
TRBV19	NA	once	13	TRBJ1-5	CASSILENQPQHF	TGTGCCAGTAGTATCTTAGAGAATCAGCCCCAGCATTTT
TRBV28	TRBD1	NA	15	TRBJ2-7	CASSLEQGAGYEQYF	TGTGCCAGCAGTTTAGAACAGGGGGCCGGGTACGAGCAGTACTTC
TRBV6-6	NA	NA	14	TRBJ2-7	CASTLRRQDYEQYF	TGTGCCAGCACCTTAAGACGGCAGGACTACGAGCAGTACTTC
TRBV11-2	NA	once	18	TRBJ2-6	CASSLVWFGSSGANVLTF	TGTGCCAGCAGCTTAGTTTGGTTCGGGTCCTCTGGGGCCAACGTCCTGACTTTC
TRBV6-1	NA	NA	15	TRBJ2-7	CASSEVYGSSYEQYF	TGTGCCAGCAGTGAAGTATATGGGAGCTCCTACGAGCAGTACTTC
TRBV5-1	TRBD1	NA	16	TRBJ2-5	CASSLVGQGVQETQYF	TGCGCCAGCAGCTTGGTAGGACAGGGGGTACAAGAGACCCAGTACTTC
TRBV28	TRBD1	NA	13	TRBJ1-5	CAPRDRGNQPQHF	TGTGCCCCCAGAGACAGGGGAAATCAGCCCCAGCATTTT
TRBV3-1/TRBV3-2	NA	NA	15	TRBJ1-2	CASSPGAASGYGYTF	TGTGCCAGCAGCCCTGGTGCGGCTTCGGGATATGGCTACACCTTC
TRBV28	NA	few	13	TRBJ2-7	CASSLGADYEQYF	TGTGCCAGCAGTTTGGGGGCCGACTACGAGCAGTACTTC
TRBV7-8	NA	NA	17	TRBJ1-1	CASSLASASPGRTEAFF	TGTGCCAGCAGCTTAGCCAGTGCCTCCCCGGGTAGGACTGAAGCTTTCTTT
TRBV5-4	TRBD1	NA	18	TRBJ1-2	CASSFLGQGARPDYGYTF	TGTGCCAGCAGCTTCTTGGGACAGGGGGCGCGCCCGGACTATGGCTACACCTTC
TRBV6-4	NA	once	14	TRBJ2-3	CASSLSGGTDTQYF	TGTGCCAGCAGCCTCAGCGGAGGCACAGATACGCAGTATTTT
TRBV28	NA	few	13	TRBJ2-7	CASSFSNSYEQYF	TGTGCCAGCAGTTTTAGTAATTCCTACGAGCAGTACTTC
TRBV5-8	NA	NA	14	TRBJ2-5	CASRTGAAQETQYF	TGTGCCAGCAGAACTGGAGCGGCCCAAGAGACCCAGTACTTC
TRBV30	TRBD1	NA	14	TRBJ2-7	CAWVPGTDSYEQYF	TGTGCCTGGGTTCCCGGGACAGATTCCTACGAGCAGTACTTC
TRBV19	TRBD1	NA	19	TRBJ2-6	CASTDRLHPSYPGANVLTF	TGTGCCTCCACGGACAGGCTACACCCCTCTTACCCTGGGGCCAACGTCCTGACTTTC
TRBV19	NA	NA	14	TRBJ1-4	CASSTRSTNEKLFF	TGTGCCAGTAGTACCAGATCAACTAATGAAAAACTGTTTTTT
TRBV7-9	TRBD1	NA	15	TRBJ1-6	CASSWDSPYNSPLHF	TGTGCCAGCAGCTGGGACAGTCCATATAATTCACCCCTCCACTTT
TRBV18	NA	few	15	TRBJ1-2	CASSRETGGDYGYTF	TGTGCCAGCTCAAGGGAAACGGGGGGAGACTATGGCTACACCTTC
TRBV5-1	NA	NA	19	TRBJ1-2	CASSDHRDIRGYSNYGYTF	TGCGCCAGCTCTGACCACCGGGACATCCGCGGTTACTCTAACTATGGCTACACCTTC
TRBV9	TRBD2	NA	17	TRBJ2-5	CASSLGGSGGPWETQYF	TGTGCCAGCAGCCTGGGCGGGAGCGGGGGCCCTTGGGAGACCCAGTACTTC
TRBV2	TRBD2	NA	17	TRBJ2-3	CASSWGLAGERTDTQYF	TGTGCCAGCAGTTGGGGACTAGCGGGGGAACGCACAGATACGCAGTATTTT
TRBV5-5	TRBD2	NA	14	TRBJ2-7	CASSLGTSSYEQYF	TGTGCCAGCAGCTTGGGGACTAGCTCCTACGAGCAGTACTTC
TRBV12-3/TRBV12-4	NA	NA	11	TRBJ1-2	CASTSEGGYTF	TGTGCCAGCACCTCAGAGGGTGGCTACACCTTC
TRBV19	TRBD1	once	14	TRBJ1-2	CASSIDRGAYGYTF	TGTGCCAGTAGTATCGACAGGGGCGCCTATGGCTACACCTTC
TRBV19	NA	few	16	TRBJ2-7	CASSVLSGTGNSEQYF	TGTGCCAGTAGTGTGTTATCCGGGACTGGAAACTCCGAGCAGTACTTC
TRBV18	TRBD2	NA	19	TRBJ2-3	CASSPRLAGGAVSTDTQYF	TGTGCCAGCTCACCACGACTAGCGGGGGGGGCCGTGAGCACAGATACGCAGTATTTT
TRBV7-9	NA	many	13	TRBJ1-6	CASRSEGNSPLHF	TGTGCCAGCAGAAGTGAGGGCAATTCACCCCTCCACTTT
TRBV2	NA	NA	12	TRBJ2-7	CASKWSSYEQYF	TGTGCCAGCAAATGGAGCTCCTACGAGCAGTACTTC
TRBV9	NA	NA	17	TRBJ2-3	CASSAELLGPPGDTQYF	TGTGCCAGCAGCGCGGAACTATTAGGACCCCCGGGGGATACGCAGTATTTT
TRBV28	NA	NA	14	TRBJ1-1	CASSVVARNTEAFF	TGTGCCAGCAGTGTGGTCGCCAGGAACACTGAAGCTTTCTTT
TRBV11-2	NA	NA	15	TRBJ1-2	CASSLDTGSGGGYTF	TGTGCCAGCAGCTTAGATACAGGATCCGGAGGGGGCTACACCTTC
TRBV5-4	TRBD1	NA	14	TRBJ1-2	CASRGQATSYGYTF	TGTGCCAGCAGGGGACAGGCGACTTCCTATGGCTACACCTTC